A single sample gave rise to the 3 T cell receptor beta chains below, sequenced in a study of blood T cell repertoires in COVID-19. Sequencing used immunoSEQ multiplex PCR; TCRdb keeps in-frame clones, though not all of them. The table lists almost 300,000 clones, roughly 90% of them singletons, with approximately 12% in the top ten. Sequencing was done on a sample of peripheral blood. Receptors were obtained from a woman aged 25 to 45 with COVID-19, enrolled during active disease.

The sample holds one count of this clone. The chain combines TRBV14 with TRBJ2-1, with D possibly being TRBD2 (5 bases). Trimming left V 3 bases short and J 9 bases short, with 6 bases between. Germline CDR1 SGHDN, CDR2 FVKESK. CDR3 length: 11 residues. CDR3: CASSHGGEQFF. The DNA of the CDR3 is TGTGCCAGCAGCCACGGAGGTGAGCAGTTCTTC.

CDR3 DNA sequence: TGTGCCAGCCTCGAGGTGAACACTGAAGCTTTCTTT. Protein product: CASLEVNTEAFF. V is TRBV2 and J is TRBJ1-1; D remains ambiguous. The CDR3 length is 12 residues. Germline V CDR1 and CDR2: SNHLY, FYNNEI. Trimming took 8 bases from V and 0 from J, leaving 7 bases between them.

With regard to this clone: The sample has other DNA sequences that encode this CDR3 too. This chain connects TRBV6-5 to TRBJ1-2, with a tentative D call TRBD1 (5 bases). The CDR3 sequence is 13 residues long. CDR1 is MNHEY and CDR2 is SVGAGI in the germline V gene. The V end lost 3 bases, the J end lost 5 bases, and 10 bases lay between the germline ends. The CDR3 DNA sequence: TGTGCCAGCAGTTATACGGACAATTATGGCTACACCTTC. It yields the protein CASSYTDNYGYTF.